This entry concerns a single T cell receptor (beta chain). The source of the sample is a study of blood T cells in healthy people across ages. A second PCR, run for about 6 to 11 cycles, used a sample-barcoded 5' primer plus a J-beta primer mix. One entry per CDR3 protein, called by TCRdb with MiXCR from the 5' RACE reads. The repertoire includes roughly 800,000 distinct CDR3 sequences, around a quarter of them detected once, and approximately 4% sits in the top ten. This sample also appeared in a second study, on T cells of mothers and their children.

The source of this sequence is a boy younger than 18 in good health. The sequenced sample consisted of blood.

For the CDR3, the DNA is TGTGCCAGCAGCTTAAACGCGGGCAGCGGCGAGACCCAGTACTTC. This translates into CASSLNAGSGETQYF. The gene calls are TRBV7-3 and TRBJ2-1; weak D call: TRBD2 (5 bases). TRBJ2-5 explains the end of the DNA better; the J call may be wrong. Looked up from germline, CDR1 is SGHTA and CDR2 is FQGTGA. There are 15 residues in the CDR3.